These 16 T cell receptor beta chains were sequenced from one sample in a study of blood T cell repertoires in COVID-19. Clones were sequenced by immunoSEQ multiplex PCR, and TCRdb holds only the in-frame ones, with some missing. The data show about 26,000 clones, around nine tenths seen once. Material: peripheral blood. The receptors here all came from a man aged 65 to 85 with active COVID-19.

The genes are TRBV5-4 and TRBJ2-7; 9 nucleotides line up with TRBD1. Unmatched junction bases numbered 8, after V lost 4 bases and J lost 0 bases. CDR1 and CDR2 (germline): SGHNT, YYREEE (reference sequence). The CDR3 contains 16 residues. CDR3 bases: TGTGCCAGCAGCCGAGGCGACAGGGGGATCTCCTACGAGCAGTACTTC. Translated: CASSRGDRGISYEQYF.

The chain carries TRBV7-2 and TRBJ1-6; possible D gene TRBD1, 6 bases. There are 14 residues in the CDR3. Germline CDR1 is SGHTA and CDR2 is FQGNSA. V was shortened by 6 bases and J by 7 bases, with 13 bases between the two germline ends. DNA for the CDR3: TGTGCCAGCAGTCCGAGGGGGGGAAATTCACCCCTCCACTTT. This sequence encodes CASSPRGGNSPLHF.

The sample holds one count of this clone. In DNA form, the CDR3 reads TGTGCCAGTAGGGACAGGAGGAATTCACCCCTCCACTTT. Protein product: CASRDRRNSPLHF. The rearrangement joins TRBV19 to TRBJ1-6, with 7 nucleotides matching TRBD1. V shed 6 bases and J 7 bases; nucleotides not matched to a gene: 3. CDR1 and CDR2 from the germline V gene are LNHDA and SQIVND (reference sequence). The CDR3 contains 13 residues.

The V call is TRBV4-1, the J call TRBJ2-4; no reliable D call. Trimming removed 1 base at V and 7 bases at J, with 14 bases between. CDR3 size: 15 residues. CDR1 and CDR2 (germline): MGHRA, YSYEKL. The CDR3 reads CASSQVHTAANIQYF. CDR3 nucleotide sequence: TGCGCCAGCAGCCAAGTGCACACGGCAGCGAACATTCAGTACTTC.

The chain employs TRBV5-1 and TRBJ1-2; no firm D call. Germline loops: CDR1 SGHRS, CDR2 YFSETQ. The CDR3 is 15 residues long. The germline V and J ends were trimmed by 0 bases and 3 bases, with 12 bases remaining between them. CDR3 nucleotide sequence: TGCGCCAGCAGCTTGGGAGGCGGCAGTCACTATGGCTACACCTTC. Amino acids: CASSLGGGSHYGYTF.

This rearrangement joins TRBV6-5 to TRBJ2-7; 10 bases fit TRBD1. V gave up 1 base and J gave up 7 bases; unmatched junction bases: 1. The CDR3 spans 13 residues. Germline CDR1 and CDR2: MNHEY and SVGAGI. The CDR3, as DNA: TGTGCCAGCAGTTACTGGACAGGGGGTGAGCAGTACTTC. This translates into CASSYWTGGEQYF.

The CDR3 loop reads CASSPRQDRRTQYF. CDR3 DNA: TGTGCCAGCAGTCCCCGACAGGATCGCCGTACGCAGTATTTT. This chain joins TRBV27 and TRBJ2-3, with D possibly being TRBD1 (6 bases). The V gene's germline CDR1 is MNHEY and CDR2 SMNVEV (reference sequence). V dropped 5 bases and J dropped 8 bases, with 17 bases sitting between them. The CDR3 length is 14 residues.

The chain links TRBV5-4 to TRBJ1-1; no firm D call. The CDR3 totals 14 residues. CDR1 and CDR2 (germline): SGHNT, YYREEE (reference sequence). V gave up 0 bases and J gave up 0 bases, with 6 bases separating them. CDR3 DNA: TGTGCCAGCAGCTTGGAACAGCTGAACACTGAAGCTTTCTTT. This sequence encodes CASSLEQLNTEAFF.

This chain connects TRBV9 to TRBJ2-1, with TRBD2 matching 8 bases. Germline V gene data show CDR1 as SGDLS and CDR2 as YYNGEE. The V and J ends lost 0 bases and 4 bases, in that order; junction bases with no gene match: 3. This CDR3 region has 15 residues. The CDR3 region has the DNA TGTGCCAGCAGCGTAGGAAGCGGGGGATACAATGAGCAGTTCTTC. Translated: CASSVGSGGYNEQFF.

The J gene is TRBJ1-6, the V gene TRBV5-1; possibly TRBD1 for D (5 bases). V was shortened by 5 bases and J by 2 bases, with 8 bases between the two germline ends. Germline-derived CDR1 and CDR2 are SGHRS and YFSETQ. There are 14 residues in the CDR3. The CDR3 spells CASRTGPYNSPLHF. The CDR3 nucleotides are TGCGCCAGCAGAACAGGCCCCTATAATTCACCCCTCCACTTT.

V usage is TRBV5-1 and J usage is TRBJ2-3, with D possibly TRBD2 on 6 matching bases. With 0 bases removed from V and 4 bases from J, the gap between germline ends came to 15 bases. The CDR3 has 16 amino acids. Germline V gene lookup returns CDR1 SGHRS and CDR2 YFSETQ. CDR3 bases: TGCGCCAGCAGCTTGGAGGGGCGGGGTCTCGCAGATACGCAGTATTTT. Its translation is CASSLEGRGLADTQYF.

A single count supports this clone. This CDR3 is CASSQDPGNGGTNNEQFF. CDR3 bases: TGCGCCAGCAGCCAAGATCCCGGTAACGGGGGGACAAACAATGAGCAGTTCTTC. This rearrangement joins TRBV4-3 to TRBJ2-1; a weak D match, TRBD2 (7 bases). This CDR3 has 18 amino acids. CDR1 is LGHNA, CDR2 YSLEER, per germline. The V and J ends lost 0 bases and 5 bases respectively, with 20 bases between them.

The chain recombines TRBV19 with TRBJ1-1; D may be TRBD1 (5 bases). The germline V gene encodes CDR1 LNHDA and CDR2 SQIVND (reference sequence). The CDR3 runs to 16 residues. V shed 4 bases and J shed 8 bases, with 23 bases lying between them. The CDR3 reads CASSSDEGVGVKEAFF. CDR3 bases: TGTGCCAGTAGTAGTGATGAAGGAGTAGGGGTTAAGGAAGCTTTCTTT. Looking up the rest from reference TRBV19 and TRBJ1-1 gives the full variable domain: DGGITQSPKYLFRKEGQNVTLSCEQNLNHDAMYWYRQDPGQGLRLIYYSQIVNDFQKGDIAEGYSVSREKKESFPLTVTSAQKNPTAFYLCASSSDEGVGVKEAFFGQGTRLTVV.

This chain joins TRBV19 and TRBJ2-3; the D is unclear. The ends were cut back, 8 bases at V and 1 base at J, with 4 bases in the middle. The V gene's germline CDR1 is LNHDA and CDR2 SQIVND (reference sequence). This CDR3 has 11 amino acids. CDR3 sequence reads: CASRGTDTQYF. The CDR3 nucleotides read TGTGCCAGTCGGGGCACAGATACGCAGTATTTT.

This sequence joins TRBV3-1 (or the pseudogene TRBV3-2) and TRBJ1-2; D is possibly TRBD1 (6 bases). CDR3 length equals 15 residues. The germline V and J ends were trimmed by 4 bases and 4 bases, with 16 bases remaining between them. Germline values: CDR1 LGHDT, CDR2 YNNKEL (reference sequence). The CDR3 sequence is CASSRGAGEAYGYTF. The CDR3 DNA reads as TGTGCCAGCAGCCGAGGGGCAGGGGAAGCCTATGGCTACACCTTC.

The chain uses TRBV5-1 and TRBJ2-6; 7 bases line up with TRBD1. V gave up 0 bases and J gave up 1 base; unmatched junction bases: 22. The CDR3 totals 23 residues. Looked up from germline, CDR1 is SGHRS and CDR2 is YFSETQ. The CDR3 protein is CASSLEMGPGTAKSVSGANVLTF. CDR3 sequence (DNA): TGCGCCAGCAGCTTGGAGATGGGCCCCGGGACAGCTAAGTCAGTATCTGGGGCCAACGTCCTGACTTTC. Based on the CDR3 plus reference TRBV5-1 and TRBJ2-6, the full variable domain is KAGVTQTPRYLIKTRGQQVTLSCSPISGHRSVSWYQQTPGQGLQFLFEYFSETQRNKGNFPGRFSGRQFSNSRSEMNVSTLELGDSALYLCASSLEMGPGTAKSVSGANVLTFGAGSRLTVL.